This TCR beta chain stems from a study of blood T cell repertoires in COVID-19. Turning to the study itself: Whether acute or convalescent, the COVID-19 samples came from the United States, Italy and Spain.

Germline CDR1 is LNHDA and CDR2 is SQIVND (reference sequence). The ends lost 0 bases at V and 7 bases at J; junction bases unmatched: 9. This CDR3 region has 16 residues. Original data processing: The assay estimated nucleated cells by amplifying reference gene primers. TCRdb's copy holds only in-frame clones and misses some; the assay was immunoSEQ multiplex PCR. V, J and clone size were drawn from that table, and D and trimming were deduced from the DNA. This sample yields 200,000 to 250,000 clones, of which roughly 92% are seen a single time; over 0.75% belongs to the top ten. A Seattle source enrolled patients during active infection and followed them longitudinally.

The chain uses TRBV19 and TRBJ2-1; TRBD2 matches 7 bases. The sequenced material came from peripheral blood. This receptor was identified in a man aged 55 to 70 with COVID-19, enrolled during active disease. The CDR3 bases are TGTGCCAGTAGTATAGATCAGATAGGGCGGGGGAATGAGCAGTTCTTC. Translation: CASSIDQIGRGNEQFF.